This TCR beta chain was recorded in a study of T-cell reconstitution after alpha-beta-depleted transplantation in children. Trimming at V came to 2 bases and at J to 1 base, leaving 1 base not matched to a gene. The CDR3 covers 16 residues. This clonotype was recorded at least ten times. The TCRbeta library incorporated unique molecular identifiers. TCRdb fed the PCR reads into MiXCR, producing one record per CDR3 protein. The table lists fewer than 550,000 distinct CDR3 sequences, approximately 10% of them singletons. Material: PBMCs from the stem cell graft donor, obtained from the stem cell graft. This clonotype was sampled from a human donor who donated a stem cell graft to a child with acute myeloid leukemia. The V gene is TRBV12-3 or TRBV12-4, the J gene TRBJ2-6, with 8 bases aligning to TRBD1. The CDR3 is CASSLHRGSGANVLTF. CDR3 DNA sequence: TGTGCCAGCAGTTTACACAGGGGGTCTGGGGCCAACGTCCTGACTTTC.